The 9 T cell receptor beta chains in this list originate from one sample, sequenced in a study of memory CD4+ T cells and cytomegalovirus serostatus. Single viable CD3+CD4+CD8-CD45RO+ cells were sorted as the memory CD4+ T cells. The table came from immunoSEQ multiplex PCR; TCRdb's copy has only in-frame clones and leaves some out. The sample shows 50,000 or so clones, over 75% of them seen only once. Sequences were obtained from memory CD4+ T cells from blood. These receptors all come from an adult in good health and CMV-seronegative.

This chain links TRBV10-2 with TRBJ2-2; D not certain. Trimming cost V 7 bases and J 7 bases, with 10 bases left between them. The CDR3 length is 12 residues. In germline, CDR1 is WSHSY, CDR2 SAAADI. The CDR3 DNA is TGCGCCAGCATTGCTCGAAGCGGGGAGCTGTTTTTT. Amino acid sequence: CASIARSGELFF.

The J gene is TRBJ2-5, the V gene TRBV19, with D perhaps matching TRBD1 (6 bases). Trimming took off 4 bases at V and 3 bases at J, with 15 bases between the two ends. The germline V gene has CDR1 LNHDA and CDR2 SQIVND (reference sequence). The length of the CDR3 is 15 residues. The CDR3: CASSNTGLVEETQYF. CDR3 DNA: TGTGCCAGTAGTAATACAGGGTTAGTTGAAGAGACCCAGTACTTC.

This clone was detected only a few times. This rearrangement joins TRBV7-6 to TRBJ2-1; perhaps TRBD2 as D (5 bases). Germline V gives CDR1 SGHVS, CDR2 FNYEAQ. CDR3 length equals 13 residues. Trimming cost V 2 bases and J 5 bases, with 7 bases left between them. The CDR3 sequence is CASSLSGNNEQFF. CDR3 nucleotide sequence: TGTGCCAGCAGCTTATCGGGGAACAATGAGCAGTTCTTC.

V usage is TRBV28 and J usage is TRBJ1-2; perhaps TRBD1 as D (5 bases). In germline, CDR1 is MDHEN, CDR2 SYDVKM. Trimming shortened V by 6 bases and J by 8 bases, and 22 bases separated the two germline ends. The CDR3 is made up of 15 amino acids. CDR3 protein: CASRRRGPLQGGYTF. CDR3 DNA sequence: TGTGCCAGCAGAAGGCGGGGCCCTCTTCAGGGCGGCTACACCTTC.

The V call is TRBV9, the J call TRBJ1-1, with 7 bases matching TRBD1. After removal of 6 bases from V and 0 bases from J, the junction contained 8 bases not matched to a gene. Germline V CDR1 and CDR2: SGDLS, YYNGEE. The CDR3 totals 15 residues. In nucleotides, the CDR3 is TGTGCCAGCACCCCCGCAGGGGGATTGAACACTGAAGCTTTCTTT. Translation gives CASTPAGGLNTEAFF. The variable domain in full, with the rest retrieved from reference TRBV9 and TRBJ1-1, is DSGVTQTPKHLITATGQRVTLRCSPRSGDLSVYWYQQSLDQGLQFLIQYYNGEERAKGNILERFSAQQFPDLHSELNLSSLELGDSALYFCASTPAGGLNTEAFFGQGTRLTVV.

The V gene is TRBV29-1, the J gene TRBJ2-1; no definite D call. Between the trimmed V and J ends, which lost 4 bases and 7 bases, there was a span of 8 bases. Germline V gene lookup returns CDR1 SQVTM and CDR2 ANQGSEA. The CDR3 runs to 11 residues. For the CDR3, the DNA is TGCAGCGTTGCCCTTTCGAATGAGCAGTTCTTC. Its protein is CSVALSNEQFF.

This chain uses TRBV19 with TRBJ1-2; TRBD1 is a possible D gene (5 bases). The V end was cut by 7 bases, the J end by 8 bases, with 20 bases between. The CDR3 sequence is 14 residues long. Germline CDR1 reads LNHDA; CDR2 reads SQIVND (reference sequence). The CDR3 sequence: CASMSRLPGAGYTF. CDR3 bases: TGTGCCAGTATGTCAAGACTGCCCGGGGCGGGCTACACCTTC.

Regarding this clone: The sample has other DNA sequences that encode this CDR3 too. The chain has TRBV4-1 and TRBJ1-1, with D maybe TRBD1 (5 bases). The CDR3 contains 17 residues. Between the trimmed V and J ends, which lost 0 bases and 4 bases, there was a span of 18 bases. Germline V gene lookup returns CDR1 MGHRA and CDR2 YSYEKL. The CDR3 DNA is TGCGCCAGCAGCCAAGATTTGGGTCGGGGGTTCGGCACTGAAGCTTTCTTT. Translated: CASSQDLGRGFGTEAFF.

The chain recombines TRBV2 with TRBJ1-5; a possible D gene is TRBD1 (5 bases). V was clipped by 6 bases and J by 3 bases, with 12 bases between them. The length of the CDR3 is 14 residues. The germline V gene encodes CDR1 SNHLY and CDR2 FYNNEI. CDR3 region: CASRPGPINQPQHF. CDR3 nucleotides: TGTGCCAGCAGGCCGGGACCGATCAATCAGCCCCAGCATTTT.